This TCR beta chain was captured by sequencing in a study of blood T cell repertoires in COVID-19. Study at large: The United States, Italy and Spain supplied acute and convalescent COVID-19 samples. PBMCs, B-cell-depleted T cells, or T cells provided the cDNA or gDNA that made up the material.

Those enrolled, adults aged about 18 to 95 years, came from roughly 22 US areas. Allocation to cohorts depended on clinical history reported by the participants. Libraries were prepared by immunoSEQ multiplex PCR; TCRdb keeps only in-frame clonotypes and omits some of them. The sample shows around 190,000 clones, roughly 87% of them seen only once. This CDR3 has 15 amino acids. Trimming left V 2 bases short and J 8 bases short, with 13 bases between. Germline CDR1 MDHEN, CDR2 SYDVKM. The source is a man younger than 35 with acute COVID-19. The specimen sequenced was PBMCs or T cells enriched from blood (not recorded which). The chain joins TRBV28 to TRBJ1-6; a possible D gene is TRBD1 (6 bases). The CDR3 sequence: CASSLEARGDSPLHF. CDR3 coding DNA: TGTGCCAGCAGTTTAGAGGCCAGGGGTGATTCACCCCTCCACTTT. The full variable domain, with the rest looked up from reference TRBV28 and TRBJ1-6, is DVKVTQSSRYLVKRTGEKVFLECVQDMDHENMFWYRQDPGLGLRLIYFSYDVKMKEKGDIPEGYSVSREKKERFSLILESASTNQTSMYLCASSLEARGDSPLHFGNGTRLTVT.